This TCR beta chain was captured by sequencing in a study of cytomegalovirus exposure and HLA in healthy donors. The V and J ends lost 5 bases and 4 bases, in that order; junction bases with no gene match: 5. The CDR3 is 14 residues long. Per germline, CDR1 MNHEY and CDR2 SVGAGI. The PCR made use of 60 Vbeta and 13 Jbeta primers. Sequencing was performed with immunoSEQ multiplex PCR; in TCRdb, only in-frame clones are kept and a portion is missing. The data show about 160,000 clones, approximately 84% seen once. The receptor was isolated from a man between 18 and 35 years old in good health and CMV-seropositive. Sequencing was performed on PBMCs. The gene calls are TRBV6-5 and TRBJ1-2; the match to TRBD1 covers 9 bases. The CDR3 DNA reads TGTGCCAGCAGTAGGACAGGGGAGGCCTATGGCTACACCTTC. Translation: CASSRTGEAYGYTF.